A single sample gave rise to the 31 T cell receptor beta chains below, sequenced in a study of Graves' ophthalmopathy and Graves' hyperthyroidism. RNA transcripts yielded amplified TCR beta CDR3 regions. RT-PCR with HTBI primers came first, then second-round multiplex PCR. TCRdb called the multiplex PCR reads again in MiXCR, with one record for every CDR3 protein. The sample contains roughly 410,000 distinct CDR3 sequences, 15% to 19% of which appear only once. Material: peripheral blood. The source of these receptors is a woman younger than 30 with stable Graves' hyperthyroidism.

At least ten counts were recorded for this clonotype. The chain links TRBV20-1 to TRBJ1-5; TRBD1 is a possible D gene (5 bases). The CDR3 is 13 amino acids. Germline loops: CDR1 DFQATT, CDR2 SNEGSKA (reference sequence). V was shortened by 7 bases and J by 3 bases, with 13 bases between the two germline ends. The CDR3 nucleotides read TGCAGTGTGGGTTCAGGGATCAATCAGCCCCAGCATTTT. Amino acids: CSVGSGINQPQHF.

This clonotype was seen many times. The V and J genes are TRBV20-1 and TRBJ1-1; D might be TRBD1 (5 bases). V shed 0 bases and J shed 1 base, with 12 bases lying between them. CDR1 is DFQATT and CDR2 is SNEGSKA in the germline V gene (reference sequence). This CDR3 is 15 amino acids long. The CDR3 sequence: CSAREMTAQNTEAFF. DNA for the CDR3: TGCAGTGCTAGAGAGATGACAGCCCAGAACACTGAAGCTTTCTTT.

This clonotype was recorded at least ten times. The J gene is TRBJ1-1, the V gene TRBV6-1, with D hard to call. The CDR3 sequence is 14 residues long. Germline V gene data show CDR1 as MNHNS and CDR2 as SASEGT. V lost 3 bases and J lost 7, with 15 bases in between. The CDR3 DNA reads as TGTGCCAGCAGTGATAAAGGTTGGGTGAGTGAAGCTTTCTTT. Translated, it gives CASSDKGWVSEAFF.

This clonotype was detected many times. This chain links TRBV19 with TRBJ1-2; TRBD1 matches at 9 bases. Looked up from germline, CDR1 is LNHDA and CDR2 is SQIVND (reference sequence). The trim removed 10 bases at V and 9 bases at J, leaving 12 bases unmatched. The CDR3 loop spans 13 amino acids. CDR3 region: CATISGTGRRYTF. In DNA form, the CDR3 reads TGTGCCACAATTTCGGGGACAGGGCGACGCTACACCTTC.

This clonotype was counted ten times or more. The rearrangement links TRBV6-2 or TRBV6-3 to TRBJ2-4; TRBD1 matches at 7 bases. The CDR3 contains 15 residues. The V segment lost 5 bases and the J segment 0 bases; nucleotides outside the gene matches: 4. The germline V gene has CDR1 MNHEY and CDR2 SVGEGT. In DNA, the CDR3 is TGTGCCAGCAGTCAGGGGGAACTAGCCAAAAACATTCAGTACTTC. Amino acids: CASSQGELAKNIQYF.

Comments on this clonotype: Since a much larger clone is just one base distant, this may be a read error. The rearrangement joins TRBV19 to TRBJ1-1, with D maybe TRBD1 (5 bases). Germline CDR1 LNHDA, CDR2 SQIVND (reference sequence). The CDR3 is 13 residues long. The DNA for the CDR3 is TGTGCCAGTAGTATTCAGGTGGGGACTGAATCTTTCTTT. This translates into CASSIQVGTESFF. Complete variable domain (other parts from reference TRBV19 and TRBJ1-1): DGGITQSPKYLFRKEGQNVTLSCEQNLNHDAMYWYRQDPGQGLRLIYYSQIVNDFQKGDIAEGYSVSREKKESFPLTVTSAQKNPTAFYLCASSIQVGTESFFGQGTRLTVV.

The table lists this clonotype with many counts. The chain joins TRBV6-5 to TRBJ2-7; 8 bases match TRBD1. The V and J ends lost 4 bases and 7 bases, in that order; junction bases with no gene match: 15. CDR3 length equals 16 residues. Germline CDR1 MNHEY, CDR2 SVGAGI. The DNA of the CDR3 is TGTGCCAGCAGTTCTGGGACAGGTCCCGTCTCGGGGGAGCAGTACTTC. Its protein is CASSSGTGPVSGEQYF.

This clonotype was seen ten or more times. V usage is TRBV11-2 and J usage is TRBJ1-2; D is unclear. V lost 7 bases and J lost 3, with 21 bases in between. The CDR3 spans 16 residues. Germline CDR1 reads SGHAT; CDR2 reads FQNNGV. The CDR3 DNA follows: TGTGCCAGCATCAACTCTCCGGGCGGGAACTACTATGGCTACACCTTC. This codes for CASINSPGGNYYGYTF.

There are a few counts of this clonotype. This may be a read error: a much more frequent sequence differs by one nucleotide. V usage is TRBV12-3 or TRBV12-4 and J usage is TRBJ2-7, with D maybe TRBD1 (5 bases). The CDR3 has 13 amino acids. This CDR3 reads CSSSFSGFGEQYF. The DNA of the CDR3 is TGTTCCAGCAGTTTTTCAGGGTTTGGCGAGCAGTACTTC.

This clonotype was observed a few times. V and J are TRBV3-1 and TRBJ1-1, with 7 bases lining up with TRBD1. The CDR3 spans 15 residues. Germline-derived CDR1 and CDR2 are LGHDT and YNNKEL (reference sequence). The V and J ends lost 4 bases and 1 base, in that order; junction bases with no gene match: 6. As DNA, the CDR3 is TGTGCCAGCAGCCCGGGCGCAGGGGGGAACACTGAAGCTTTCTTT. This gives the protein CASSPGAGGNTEAFF.

This clonotype was detected many times. The chain joins TRBV7-2 to TRBJ1-5; D is undetermined. The CDR3 has 14 amino acids. CDR1 is SGHTA and CDR2 is FQGNSA in the germline V gene. V lost 4 bases to trimming and J lost 0 bases, with 7 bases between them. CDR3 protein: CASSSSHSNQPQHF. CDR3 bases: TGTGCCAGCAGCTCAAGCCATAGCAATCAGCCCCAGCATTTT.

A word on this clonotype: Possible read error: a much larger clone is one base away. The V and J genes are TRBV6-5 and TRBJ1-2; maybe TRBD1 (5 bases). This CDR3 region has 17 residues. The V end lost 2 bases, the J end lost 2 bases, and 18 bases lay between the germline ends. Germline lookup yields CDR1 MNHEY and CDR2 SVGAGI. CDR3 nucleotides: TGTGCCAGCAGTTACGGCCCCTCCGACAGACCAAACTATGGCTACACCTTC. It is translated as CASSYGPSDRPNYGYTF.

The J gene is TRBJ1-5, the V gene TRBV30; D remains ambiguous. The V end lost 0 bases, the J end lost 4 bases, and 7 bases lay between the germline ends. Germline-derived CDR1 and CDR2 are GTSNPN and SVGIG (reference sequence). The CDR3 extends over 13 amino acids. The CDR3 DNA is TGTGCCTGGAGTGTACGGCCGAATCAGCCCCAGCATTTT. Translating gives CAWSVRPNQPQHF.

This clonotype has at least ten counts. V and J are TRBV7-6 and TRBJ1-1; D remains ambiguous. The germline V gene encodes CDR1 SGHVS and CDR2 FNYEAQ. Trimming left V 5 bases short and J 1 base short, with 14 bases between. This CDR3 has 15 residues. CDR3 residues: CASSPQVRTNTEAFF. CDR3 in DNA: TGTGCCAGCAGCCCCCAGGTTCGAACGAACACTGAAGCTTTCTTT.

The CDR3, as DNA: TGTGCCAGCAGCGGGCGGGACAGTGGGCAATGGGAGACCCAGTACTTC. Translating gives CASSGRDSGQWETQYF. The rearrangement joins TRBV11-2 to TRBJ2-5; tentatively, D is TRBD1 (7 bases). With 5 bases removed from V and 5 bases from J, the gap between germline ends came to 21 bases. The CDR3 spans 16 residues. Germline values: CDR1 SGHAT, CDR2 FQNNGV.

This clonotype was counted only a few times. The V call is TRBV7-9, the J call TRBJ1-5; 9 bases fit TRBD1. V lost 4 bases, J lost 4 bases, and 5 bases stayed unmatched. The CDR3 covers 15 residues. Germline V CDR1 and CDR2: SEHNR, FQNEAQ (reference sequence). The CDR3 region has the DNA TGTGCCAGCAGCTCAGGGACAGGGAAGAATCAGCCCCAGCATTTT. Its protein is CASSSGTGKNQPQHF.

The table lists this clonotype with many counts. The chain has TRBV2 and TRBJ1-1, with 8 bases matching TRBD1. This CDR3 has 14 residues. The ends lost 6 bases at V and 4 bases at J; junction bases unmatched: 7. Germline CDR1 is SNHLY and CDR2 is FYNNEI. Written as DNA, the CDR3 is TGTGCCAGCAGCAGGGGACAGGTGGGCACTGAAGCTTTCTTT. Amino acid sequence: CASSRGQVGTEAFF.

This clonotype was recorded many times. CDR3 in amino acids: CAISESTGEYTIYF. For the CDR3, the DNA is TGTGCCATCAGTGAGTCCACAGGGGAATACACCATATATTTT. The rearrangement joins TRBV10-3 to TRBJ1-3; 7 bases map to TRBD1. This CDR3 is 14 amino acids long. Trimming at V came to 0 bases and at J to 8 bases, leaving 4 bases not matched to a gene. Looked up from germline, CDR1 is ENHRY and CDR2 is SYGVKD.

This clonotype showed up many times. The rearrangement links TRBV7-3 to TRBJ2-7; TRBD2 aligns across 7 bases. This CDR3 has 14 residues. Germline V gene sequence: CDR1 SGHTA, CDR2 FQGTGA. V dropped 3 bases and J dropped 8; count of bases not matched to a gene: 10. CDR3 nucleotides: TGTGCCAGCAGCTTTGGTGGGGGGGACCAGCAGCAGTACTTC. Translated, it gives CASSFGGGDQQQYF.

This clonotype was found many times. The chain carries TRBV20-1 and TRBJ2-7; possibly TRBD1 for D (5 bases). This CDR3 is 14 amino acids long. The ends were cut back, 3 bases at V and 1 base at J, with 13 bases in the middle. Germline CDR1 and CDR2: DFQATT and SNEGSKA (reference sequence). Written as DNA, the CDR3 is TGCAGTGCTAGTTGGGGCAGCTTTTCCTACGAGCAGTACTTC. Protein product: CSASWGSFSYEQYF.

This clonotype was counted at least ten times. This rearrangement joins TRBV24-1 to TRBJ1-1; perhaps TRBD1 as D (6 bases). Germline values: CDR1 KGHDR, CDR2 SFDVKD. There are 13 residues in the CDR3. The V end lost 7 bases, the J end lost 1 base, and 9 bases lay between the germline ends. The chain's CDR3 is CATRGHSNTEAFF. In DNA, the CDR3 is TGTGCCACCAGGGGACATTCGAACACTGAAGCTTTCTTT.

In its sample, this clonotype was seen many times. J is TRBJ2-5 and V is TRBV10-3; D is perhaps TRBD2 (6 bases). The CDR3 loop spans 16 amino acids. Per the germline V gene, CDR1 is ENHRY and CDR2 is SYGVKD. The V end lost 2 bases, the J end lost 2 bases, and 15 bases lay between the germline ends. The CDR3 here is CAISEAGGTGQETQYF. In DNA, the CDR3 is TGTGCCATCAGTGAGGCCGGGGGTACAGGTCAAGAGACCCAGTACTTC.

The V and J genes are TRBV19 and TRBJ2-5; TRBD2 matches 10 bases. The V segment lost 0 bases and the J segment 5 bases; nucleotides outside the gene matches: 3. Per germline, CDR1 LNHDA and CDR2 SQIVND (reference sequence). There are 15 residues in the CDR3. In DNA form, the CDR3 reads TGTGCCAGTAGTATAGAAAAGCGGGGGGGCGAGACCCAGTACTTC. This gives the protein CASSIEKRGGETQYF.

The sample holds many counts of this clonotype. V usage is TRBV12-5 and J usage is TRBJ1-6; 8 bases are a match to TRBD1. J gave up 9 bases and V 5 bases, and 12 bases lay outside the gene matches. Germline lookup yields CDR1 LGHNT and CDR2 FRNRAP. This CDR3 comprises 16 residues. CDR3 protein: CASGHGGQANFSPLHF. The CDR3 region has the DNA TGTGCTAGTGGTCATGGGGGACAGGCTAATTTTTCACCCCTCCACTTT.

This clonotype was counted between two and nine times. An end of the junction differs from the germline gene, which may be a read error. This chain links TRBV6-1 with TRBJ2-5, with D uncertain. The CDR3 sequence is 13 residues long. Germline V CDR1 and CDR2: MNHNS, SASEGT. CDR3 bases: TGTGCCAGTAGTGAACGGGACCAAGAGACCCAGTACTTC. It codes for CASSERDQETQYF.

This clonotype was detected ten times or more. This chain links TRBV20-1 with TRBJ1-2; D not certain. Germline V lookup: CDR1 DFQATT, CDR2 SNEGSKA (reference sequence). This CDR3 has 12 amino acids. The germline V and J ends were trimmed by 3 bases and 6 bases, with 11 bases remaining between them. The CDR3 bases are TGCAGTGCTAGGGATGCGGGAGATGGCTACACCTTC. It encodes CSARDAGDGYTF.

This clonotype was detected many times. The chain uses TRBV12-3 or TRBV12-4 and TRBJ2-5; 12 positions match TRBD2. CDR3 length: 14 residues. The J segment lost 5 bases and the V segment lost 7 bases, leaving 5 bases of the junction unmatched. CDR3 residues: CASTTSGGPETQYF. CDR3 nucleotides: TGTGCCAGCACAACTAGCGGGGGGCCGGAGACCCAGTACTTC.

This clonotype was seen a single time. A read error may account for a junction end that differs from germline. The rearrangement uses TRBV20-1 and TRBJ2-7; D is ambiguous. The CDR3 sequence is 14 residues long. Germline values: CDR1 DFQATT, CDR2 SNEGSKA (reference sequence). CDR3 sequence reads: CGARCQALIYEQYF. CDR3 bases: TGCGGTGCTAGATGCCAGGCTTTAATCTACGAGCAGTACTTC.

Ten or more counts support this clonotype. The CDR3 DNA reads as TGTGCCAGCAGCTTAGCAACATACTATGGCTACACCTTC. Translating it yields CASSLATYYGYTF. The gene calls are TRBV7-2 and TRBJ1-2, with D unresolved. Germline CDR1 reads SGHTA; CDR2 reads FQGNSA. The length of the CDR3 is 13 residues. Trimming pared 0 bases from V and 3 bases from J, leaving 5 bases between. The full variable domain, completed using reference TRBV7-2 and TRBJ1-2, is GAGVSQSPSNKVTEKGKDVELRCDPISGHTALYWYRQSLGQGLEFLIYFQGNSAPDKSGLPSDRFSAERTGGSVSTLTIQRTQQEDSAVYLCASSLATYYGYTFGSGTRLTVV.

This clonotype was recorded a few times. This may be a read error: a much more frequent sequence differs by one nucleotide. This chain connects TRBV27 to TRBJ1-1; tentatively, D is TRBD1 (6 bases). The CDR3 is 14 residues long. In germline, CDR1 is MNHEY, CDR2 SMNVEV (reference sequence). V gave up 5 bases and J gave up 3 bases, with 13 bases separating them. In DNA form, the CDR3 reads TGTGCCAGCAGTCTCCCCGGGGGCTACACTGAAGCTTTCTTT. This sequence encodes CASSLPGGYTEAFF.

The chain uses TRBV19 and TRBJ1-2; 10 nucleotides match TRBD1. The CDR3 spans 15 residues. Germline V gives CDR1 LNHDA, CDR2 SQIVND (reference sequence). J was trimmed by 9 bases and V by 3 bases; bases with no gene match: 10. The CDR3: CASSIWDRGPSRYTF. In DNA form, the CDR3 reads TGTGCCAGTAGTATTTGGGACAGGGGCCCCTCTCGCTACACCTTC.